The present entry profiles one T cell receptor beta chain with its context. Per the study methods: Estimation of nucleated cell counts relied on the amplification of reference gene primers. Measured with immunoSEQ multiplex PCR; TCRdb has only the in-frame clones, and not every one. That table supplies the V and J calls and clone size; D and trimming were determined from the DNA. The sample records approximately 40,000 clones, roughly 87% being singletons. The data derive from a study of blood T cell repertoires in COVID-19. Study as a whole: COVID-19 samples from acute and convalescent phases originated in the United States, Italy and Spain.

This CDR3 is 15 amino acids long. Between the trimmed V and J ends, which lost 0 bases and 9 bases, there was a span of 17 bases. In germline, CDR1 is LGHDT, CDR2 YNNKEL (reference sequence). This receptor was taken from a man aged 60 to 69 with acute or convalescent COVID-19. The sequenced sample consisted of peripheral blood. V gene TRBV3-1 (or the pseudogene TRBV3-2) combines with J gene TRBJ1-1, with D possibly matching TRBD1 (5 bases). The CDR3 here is CASSQDGMGLSKAFF. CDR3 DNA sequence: TGTGCCAGCAGCCAAGATGGGATGGGACTCTCCAAAGCTTTCTTT.